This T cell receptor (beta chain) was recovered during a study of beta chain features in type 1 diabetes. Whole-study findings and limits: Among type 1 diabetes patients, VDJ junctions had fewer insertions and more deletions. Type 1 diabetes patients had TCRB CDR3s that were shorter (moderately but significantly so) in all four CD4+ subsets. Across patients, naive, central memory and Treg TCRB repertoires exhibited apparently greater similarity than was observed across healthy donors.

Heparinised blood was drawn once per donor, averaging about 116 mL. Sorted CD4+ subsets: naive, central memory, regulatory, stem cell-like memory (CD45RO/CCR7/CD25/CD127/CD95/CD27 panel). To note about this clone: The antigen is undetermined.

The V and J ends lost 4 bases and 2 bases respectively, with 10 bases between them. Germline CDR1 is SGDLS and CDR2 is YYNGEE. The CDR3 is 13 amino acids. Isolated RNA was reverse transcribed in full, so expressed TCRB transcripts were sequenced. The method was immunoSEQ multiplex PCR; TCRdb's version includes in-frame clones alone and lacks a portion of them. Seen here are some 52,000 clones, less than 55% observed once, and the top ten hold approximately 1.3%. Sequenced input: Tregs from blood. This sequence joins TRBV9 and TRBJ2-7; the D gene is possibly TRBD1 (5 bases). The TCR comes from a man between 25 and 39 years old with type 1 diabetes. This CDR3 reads CASSPDTTYEQYF. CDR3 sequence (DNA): TGTGCCAGCAGCCCGGACACCACCTACGAGCAGTACTTC.